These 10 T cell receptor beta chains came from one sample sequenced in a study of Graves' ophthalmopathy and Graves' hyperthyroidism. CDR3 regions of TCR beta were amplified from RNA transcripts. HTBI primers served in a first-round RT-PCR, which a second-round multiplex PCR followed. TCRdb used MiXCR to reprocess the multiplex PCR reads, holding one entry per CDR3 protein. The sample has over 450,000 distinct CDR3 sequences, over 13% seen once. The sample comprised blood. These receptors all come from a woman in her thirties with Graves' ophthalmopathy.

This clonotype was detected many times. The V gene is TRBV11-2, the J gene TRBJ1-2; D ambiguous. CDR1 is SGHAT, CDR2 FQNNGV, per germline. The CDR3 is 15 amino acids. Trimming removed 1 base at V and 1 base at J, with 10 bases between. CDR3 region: CASSLGAEFNYGYTF. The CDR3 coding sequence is TGTGCCAGCAGCTTAGGGGCAGAATTTAACTATGGCTACACCTTC.

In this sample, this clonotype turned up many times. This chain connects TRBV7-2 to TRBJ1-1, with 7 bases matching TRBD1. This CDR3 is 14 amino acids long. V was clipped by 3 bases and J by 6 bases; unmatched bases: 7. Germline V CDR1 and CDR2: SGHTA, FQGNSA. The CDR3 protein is CASSFYRGKAEAFF. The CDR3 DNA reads TGTGCCAGCAGCTTCTACAGGGGAAAGGCTGAAGCTTTCTTT.

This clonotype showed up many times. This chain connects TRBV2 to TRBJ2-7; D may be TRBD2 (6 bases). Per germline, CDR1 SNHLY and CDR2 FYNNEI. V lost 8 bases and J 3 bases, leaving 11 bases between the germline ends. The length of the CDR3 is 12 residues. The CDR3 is CASWDGGYEQYF. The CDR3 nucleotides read TGTGCCAGCTGGGACGGGGGCTACGAGCAGTACTTC. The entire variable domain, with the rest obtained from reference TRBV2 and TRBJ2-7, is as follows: EPEVTQTPSHQVTQMGQEVILRCVPISNHLYFYWYRQILGQKVEFLVSFYNNEISEKSEIFDDQFSVERPDGSNFTLKIRSTKLEDSAMYFCASWDGGYEQYFGPGTRLTVT.

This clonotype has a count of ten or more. The CDR3 region is CASSPELGSTNTEAFF. The CDR3 coding sequence is TGTGCCAGCAGCCCCGAATTGGGGTCCACCAACACTGAAGCTTTCTTT. The chain carries TRBV4-2 and TRBJ1-1; no clear D gene. CDR3 length: 16 amino acids. Germline V gene lookup returns CDR1 LGHNA and CDR2 YNFKEQ. Deletions cut 4 bases from V and 2 bases from J, with 17 bases between.

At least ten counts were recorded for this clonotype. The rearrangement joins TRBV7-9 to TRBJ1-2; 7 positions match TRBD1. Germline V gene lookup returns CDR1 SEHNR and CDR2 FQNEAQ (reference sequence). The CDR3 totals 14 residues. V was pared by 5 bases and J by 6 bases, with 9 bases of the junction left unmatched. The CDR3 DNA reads TGTGCCAGCAGCCGAACAGGGGTTGGCGATGGCTACACCTTC. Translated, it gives CASSRTGVGDGYTF.

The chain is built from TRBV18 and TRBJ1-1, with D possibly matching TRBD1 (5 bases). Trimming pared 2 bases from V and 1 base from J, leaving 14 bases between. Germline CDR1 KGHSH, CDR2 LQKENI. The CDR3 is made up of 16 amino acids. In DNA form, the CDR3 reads TGTGCCAGCTCACCAGATCAGACAGTTGCGAACACTGAAGCTTTCTTT. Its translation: CASSPDQTVANTEAFF.

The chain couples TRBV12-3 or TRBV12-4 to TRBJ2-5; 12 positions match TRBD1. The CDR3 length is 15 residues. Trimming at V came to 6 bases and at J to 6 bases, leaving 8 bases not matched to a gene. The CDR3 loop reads CASRSGTGGGQTQYF. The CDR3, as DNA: TGTGCCAGCAGGTCCGGGACAGGGGGCGGACAGACCCAGTACTTC.

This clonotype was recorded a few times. CDR3 bases: TGCGCCAGCAGCCAAGGGTCGTTTGGGGCGGCTGGAAACACCATATATTTT. Amino acids: CASSQGSFGAAGNTIYF. The chain carries TRBV4-1 and TRBJ1-3, with D perhaps TRBD1 (5 bases). The V and J ends lost 1 base and 2 bases respectively, with 15 bases between them. The germline gives CDR1 MGHRA, CDR2 YSYEKL. There are 17 residues in the CDR3.

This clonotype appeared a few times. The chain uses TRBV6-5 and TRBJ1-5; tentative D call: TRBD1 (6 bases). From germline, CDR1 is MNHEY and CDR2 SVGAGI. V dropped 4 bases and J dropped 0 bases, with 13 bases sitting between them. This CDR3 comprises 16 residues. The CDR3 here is CASSWTQGYSNQPQHF. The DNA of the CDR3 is TGTGCCAGCAGTTGGACACAGGGATATAGCAATCAGCCCCAGCATTTT.

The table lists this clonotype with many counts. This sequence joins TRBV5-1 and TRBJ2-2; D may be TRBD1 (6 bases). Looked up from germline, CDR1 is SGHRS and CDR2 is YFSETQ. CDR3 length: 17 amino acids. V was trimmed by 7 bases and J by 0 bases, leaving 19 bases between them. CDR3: CASSPGRGPPNTGELFF. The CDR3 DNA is TGCGCCAGCTCTCCCGGCAGGGGCCCTCCGAACACCGGGGAGCTGTTTTTT. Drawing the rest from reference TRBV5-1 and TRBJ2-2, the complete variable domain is KAGVTQTPRYLIKTRGQQVTLSCSPISGHRSVSWYQQTPGQGLQFLFEYFSETQRNKGNFPGRFSGRQFSNSRSEMNVSTLELGDSALYLCASSPGRGPPNTGELFFGEGSRLTVL.